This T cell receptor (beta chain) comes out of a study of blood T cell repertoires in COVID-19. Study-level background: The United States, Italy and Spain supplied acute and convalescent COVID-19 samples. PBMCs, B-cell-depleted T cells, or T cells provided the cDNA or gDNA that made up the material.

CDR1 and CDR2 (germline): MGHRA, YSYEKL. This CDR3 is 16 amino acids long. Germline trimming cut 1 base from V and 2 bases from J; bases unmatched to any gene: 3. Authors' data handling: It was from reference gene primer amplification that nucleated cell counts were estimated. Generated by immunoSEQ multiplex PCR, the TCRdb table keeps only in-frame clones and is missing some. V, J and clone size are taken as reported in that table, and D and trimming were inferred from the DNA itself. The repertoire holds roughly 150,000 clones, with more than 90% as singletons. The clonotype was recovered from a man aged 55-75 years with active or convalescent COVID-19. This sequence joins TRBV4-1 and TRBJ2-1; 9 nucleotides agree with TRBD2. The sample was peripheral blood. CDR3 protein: CASSQAREGPYNEQFF. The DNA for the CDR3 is TGCGCCAGCAGCCAAGCGCGGGAGGGACCCTACAATGAGCAGTTCTTC.